This T cell receptor (beta chain) was identified in a study of T cell responses to AZD1222 COVID-19 vaccine. Clones were read by immunoSEQ multiplex PCR, and TCRdb kept only the in-frame ones, dropping some. The table includes over 80,000 clones, around 91% detected once. CDR3 length: 16 residues. Germline V CDR1 and CDR2: SEHNR, FQNEAQ (reference sequence). Trimming stripped 3 bases from V and 6 bases from J, with 21 bases between. Sequenced here: peripheral blood, sampled on day 0 of AZD1222 vaccination. The chain carries TRBV7-9 and TRBJ2-7; the D gene is possibly TRBD2 (6 bases). The receptor was derived from an adult in good health. DNA of the CDR3: TGTGCCAGCAGCTTGACCGGGGCCACGGGGACTGCCGAGCAGTACTTC. Translating it yields CASSLTGATGTAEQYF. The full variable domain, in which reference TRBV7-9 and TRBJ2-7 provide the parts outside the CDR3, is DTGVSQNPRHKITKRGQNVTFRCDPISEHNRLYWYRQTLGQGPEFLTYFQNEAQLEKSRLLSDRFSAERPKGSFSTLEIQRTEQGDSAMYLCASSLTGATGTAEQYFGPGTRLTVT.